This section outlines one T cell receptor (beta chain) sequence together with its context. Locally advanced or metastatic urothelial carcinoma was present in patients. The source of the sample is a study of PD-L1 blockade in urothelial cancer. Sequencing was performed with immunoSEQ multiplex PCR; in TCRdb, only in-frame clones are kept and a portion is missing. The sample holds tens of thousands of clones, 70% to 80% seen once. Material: PBMCs, obtained around atezolizumab (anti-PD-L1) treatment. The receptor comes from a man between 65 and 85 years old with urothelial cancer.

The CDR3 coding sequence is TGCGCCAGCAGCGGGGTTACCGGGGGGTCACCCCTCCACTTT. The encoded protein is CASSGVTGGSPLHF. This chain links TRBV4-1 with TRBJ1-6, with D possibly TRBD1 on 5 matching bases. Trimming cost V 5 bases and J 10 bases, with 15 bases left between them. Germline CDR1 and CDR2: MGHRA and YSYEKL. CDR3 length equals 14 residues.